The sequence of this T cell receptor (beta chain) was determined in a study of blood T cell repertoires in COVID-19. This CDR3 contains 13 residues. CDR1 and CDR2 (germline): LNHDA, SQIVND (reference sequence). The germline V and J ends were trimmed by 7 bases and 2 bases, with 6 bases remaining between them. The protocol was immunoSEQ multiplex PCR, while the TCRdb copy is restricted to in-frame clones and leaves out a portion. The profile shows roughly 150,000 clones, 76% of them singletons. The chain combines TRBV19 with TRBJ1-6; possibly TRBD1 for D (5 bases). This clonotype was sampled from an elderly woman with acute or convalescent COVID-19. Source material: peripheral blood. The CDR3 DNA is TGTGCCAGTAAGGACACCTATAATTCACCCCTCCACTTT. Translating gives CASKDTYNSPLHF.